The sequence of this TCR beta chain was determined in a study of shared clonotypes between healthy human individuals (dated by TCRdb to 2019 to 2021). General notes on the study: Three men and a couple of women, aged 18 to 49 years, made up the cohort. To estimate repertoire size and how much clonotype sharing occurs between individuals, the study deeply sequenced the blood TCR repertoires of five healthy adults. To increase sequencing depth and limit assay-specific biases, different laboratories used diverse techniques to prepare libraries and sequence TCR repertoires. Leukapheresis yielded between about 0.94 and 9 billion PBMCs per donor. Results and caveats for the whole study, not just this receptor: The genetic and exposure-history diversity represented was limited by the small number of donors. Pairwise subsampling led to the expectation that sequencing depth would affect the degree of clonotype sharing among donors. Sampling was limited to blood, and TCR repertoires in tissue likely differ from TCR repertoires in blood.

Details on this clone: Its recognized antigen is unknown. No clone much larger than this one lies a single base away; base qualities are absent.

Healthy HIV-negative adults with no recently reported acute infections or vaccinations were included as donors. Every donor was a Caucasian adult living in Nashville, Tennessee, USA. In the unsorted samples, 85 million to 100 million PBMCs were counted, and genomic DNA was extracted using the QIAamp DNA Blood Mini kit. Blood was collected by leukapheresis, and PBMCs were isolated by Ficoll-Histopaque density gradient centrifugation and then cryopreserved in liquid nitrogen vapor phase. Using the deep immunoSEQ assay, multiplex PCR amplified TCR CDR3 regions from genomic DNA. For each cell subset, the extracted genomic DNA was distributed evenly across all wells of several immunoSEQ 96-well plates, and each plate served as one replicate. For unsorted PBMC, approximately 310 ng genomic DNA, equal to about 30,000 T cell genomes, was loaded into each replicate PCR. Unsorted PBMC genomic DNA was sequenced across ten immunoSEQ deep assay plates. The purified libraries were quantified using a Qubit 3.0 fluorometer, sized with a Bioanalyzer 2100, and then quantified again using the KAPA Library Quantification kit. A separate single-read 150-cycle Illumina NextSeq 550 flow cell was used to sequence each immunoSEQ 96-well plate. As for how the authors treated the data: Because the immunoSEQ output included only junctional sequences and no quality scores, the filtering could not be the same as the filtering used for full-length reads. Sequences were annotated with PyIR, a Python wrapper for IgBLAST v1.9, and V/J genes and CDR3 were assigned using IMGT germline references. Any read was removed if the V/J assignment was weak (E-value above 1e-6), the CDR3 was missing, or the read contained stop codons, out-of-frame junctions, or ambiguous translated residues. A V3J clonotype was defined by an identical inferred V gene, J gene, and CDR3 amino acid sequence. To compute the percentage overlap between repertoires, the number of shared unique clonotypes was divided by the size of the smaller repertoire. Richness of each repertoire was evaluated using RTK rarefaction, the Chao1 estimator, and Recon v2.1 estimates of unobserved clonotypes. Sourced from immuneACCESS, this table was stored by TCRdb with only in-frame sequences that have V and J called. A share of the clones is absent; for the studies checked, an unresolved V gene accounts for under half, and the remainder has no known explanation. That table gives V, J and clone size, and the DNA gave D and trimming. Recorded for this sample are 450,000 to 500,000 clones; 81% of them occurred a single time. Roughly 13% of the sample comes from the top ten.

The clonotype was recovered from a woman aged 35 to 49 in good health. Some clones in this sample may be carry-over from other donors' samples. Input material: PBMCs.

The sequenced DNA is TGTGCCTGGGATCAGGGACAGGGCTCCGAGCAGTACTTC. It codes for CAWDQGQGSEQYF. Recombination connected TRBV30 to TRBJ2-7; 9 bases in the junction line up with TRBD1. From V the trimming removes 5 bases and from J it removes 6 bases, while the gene matches leave 8 bases of the junction unaccounted for. The germline V gene (reference sequence) gives CDR1 as GTSNPN and CDR2 as SVGIG. The CDR3, cysteine through phenylalanine, is 13 amino acids long. This entry keeps only the CDR3 DNA: 39 bases, framed from base 1.